This T cell receptor (beta chain) emerged from a study of T cell responses to AZD1222 COVID-19 vaccine. Findings of the study overall: Regions 160-218 and 743-854 held dominance among vaccine-associated CD4 TCRs, which spanned spike. Only a handful of people who got AZD1222 tested seropositive at baseline. White British ancestry dominated among donors, who included more females, and clonal diversity was possibly underestimated. Once two AZD1222 doses were given, Spike-specific TCR breadth and depth went up.

V dropped 5 bases and J dropped 3 bases, with 23 bases sitting between them. CDR1 is MNHNY and CDR2 is SVGAGI in the germline V gene (reference sequence). CDR3 length equals 18 residues. On this clone: Its antigen is undetermined.

Sequenced by immunoSEQ multiplex PCR; TCRdb stores in-frame clones only, minus some. The table has 140,000 to 150,000 clones, 85% to 95% seen once. Here the sequenced sample was peripheral blood, taken after recovery from COVID-19. The receptor's source is an adult who had recovered from COVID-19. V and J are TRBV6-6 and TRBJ1-3; TRBD1 might be the D (6 bases). This CDR3 is CASSPARAPGTIGNTIYF. CDR3 nucleotides: TGTGCCAGCAGTCCCGCCAGGGCCCCCGGGACAATTGGAAACACCATATATTTT.